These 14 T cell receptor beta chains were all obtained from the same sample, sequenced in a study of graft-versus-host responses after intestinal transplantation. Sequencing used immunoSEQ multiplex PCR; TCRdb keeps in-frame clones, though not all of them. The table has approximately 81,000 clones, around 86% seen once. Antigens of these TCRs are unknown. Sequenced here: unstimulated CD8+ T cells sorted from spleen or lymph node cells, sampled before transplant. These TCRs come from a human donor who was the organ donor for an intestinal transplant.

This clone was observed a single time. CDR3 protein: CASQTPGKGLYEQYF. DNA of the CDR3: TGTGCCAGCCAAACCCCAGGCAAGGGATTGTACGAGCAGTACTTC. The chain carries TRBV28 and TRBJ2-7; D is unclear. V lost 8 bases and J lost 4, with 21 bases in between. Germline V gives CDR1 MDHEN, CDR2 SYDVKM. The CDR3 is made up of 15 amino acids.

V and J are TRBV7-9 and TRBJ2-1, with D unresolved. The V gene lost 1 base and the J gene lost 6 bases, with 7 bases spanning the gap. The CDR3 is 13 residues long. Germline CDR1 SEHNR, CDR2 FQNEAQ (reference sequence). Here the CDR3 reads CASSLGLVNEQFF. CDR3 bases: TGTGCCAGCAGCTTAGGCCTAGTCAATGAGCAGTTCTTC.

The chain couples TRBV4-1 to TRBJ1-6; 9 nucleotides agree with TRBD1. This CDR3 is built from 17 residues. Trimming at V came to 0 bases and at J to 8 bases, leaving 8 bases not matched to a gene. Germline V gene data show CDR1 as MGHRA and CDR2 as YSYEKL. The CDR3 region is CASSQEGTGGIDSPLHF. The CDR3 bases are TGCGCCAGCAGCCAAGAAGGAACAGGGGGCATAGATTCACCCCTCCACTTT.

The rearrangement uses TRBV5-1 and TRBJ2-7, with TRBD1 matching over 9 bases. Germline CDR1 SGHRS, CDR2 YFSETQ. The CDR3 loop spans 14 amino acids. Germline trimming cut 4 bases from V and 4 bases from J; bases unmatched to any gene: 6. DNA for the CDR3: TGCGCCAGCAGCACACCGGACAGGGGTTACGAGCAGTACTTC. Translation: CASSTPDRGYEQYF.

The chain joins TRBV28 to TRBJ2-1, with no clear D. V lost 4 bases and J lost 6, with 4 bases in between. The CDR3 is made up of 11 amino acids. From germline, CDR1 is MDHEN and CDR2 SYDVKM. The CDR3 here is CASSWINEQFF. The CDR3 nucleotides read TGTGCCAGCAGTTGGATCAATGAGCAGTTCTTC.

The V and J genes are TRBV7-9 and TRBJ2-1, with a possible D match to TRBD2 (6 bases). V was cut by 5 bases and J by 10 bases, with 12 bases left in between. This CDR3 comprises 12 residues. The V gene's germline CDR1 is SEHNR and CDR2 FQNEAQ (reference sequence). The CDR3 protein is CASSTPGEEQFF. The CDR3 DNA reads TGTGCCAGCAGCACCCCGGGGGAGGAGCAGTTCTTC. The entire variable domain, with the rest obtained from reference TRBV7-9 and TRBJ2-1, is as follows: DTGVSQNPRHKITKRGQNVTFRCDPISEHNRLYWYRQTLGQGPEFLTYFQNEAQLEKSRLLSDRFSAERPKGSFSTLEIQRTEQGDSAMYLCASSTPGEEQFFGPGTRLTVL.

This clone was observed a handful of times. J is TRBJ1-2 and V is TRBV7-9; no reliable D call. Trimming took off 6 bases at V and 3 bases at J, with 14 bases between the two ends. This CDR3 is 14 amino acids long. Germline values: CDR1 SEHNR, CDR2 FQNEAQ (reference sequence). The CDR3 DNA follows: TGTGCCAGCAGAAGAGGACGGACCGACTATGGCTACACCTTC. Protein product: CASRRGRTDYGYTF.

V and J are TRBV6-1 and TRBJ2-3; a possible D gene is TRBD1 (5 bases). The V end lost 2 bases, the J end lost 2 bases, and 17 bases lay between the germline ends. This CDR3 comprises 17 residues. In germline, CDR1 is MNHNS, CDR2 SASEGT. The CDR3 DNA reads TGTGCCAGCAGTGAATTACTTGGGGCAAGACTCACAGATACGCAGTATTTT. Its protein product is CASSELLGARLTDTQYF.

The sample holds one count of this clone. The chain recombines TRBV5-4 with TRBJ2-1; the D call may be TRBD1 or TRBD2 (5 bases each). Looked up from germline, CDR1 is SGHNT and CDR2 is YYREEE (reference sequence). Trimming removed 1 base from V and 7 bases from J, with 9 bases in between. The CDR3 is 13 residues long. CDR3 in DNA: TGTGCCAGCAGCTTGCGGGGCGGGAATGAGCAGTTCTTC. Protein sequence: CASSLRGGNEQFF.

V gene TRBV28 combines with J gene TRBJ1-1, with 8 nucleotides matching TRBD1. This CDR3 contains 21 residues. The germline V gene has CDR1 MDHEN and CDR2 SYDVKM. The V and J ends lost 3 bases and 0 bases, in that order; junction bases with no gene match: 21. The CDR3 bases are TGTGCCAGCAGTTTCCCCAGCTCCTTCAGGGGGCCGACGACCATGAACACTGAAGCTTTCTTT. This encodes CASSFPSSFRGPTTMNTEAFF.

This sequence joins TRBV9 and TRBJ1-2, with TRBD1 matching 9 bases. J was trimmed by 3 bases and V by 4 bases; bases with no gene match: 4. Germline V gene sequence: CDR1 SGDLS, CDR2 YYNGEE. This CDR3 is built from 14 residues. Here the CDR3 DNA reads TGTGCCAGCAGCACCCGGACAGGGGACTATGGCTACACCTTC. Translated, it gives CASSTRTGDYGYTF.

The CDR3 DNA reads as TGTGCCAGCAGTGCCGGGACAGGGGTTAGTTCACCCCTCCACTTT. Translating it yields CASSAGTGVSSPLHF. V is TRBV2 and J is TRBJ1-6; 10 bases line up with TRBD1. The CDR3 totals 15 residues. CDR1 and CDR2 (germline): SNHLY, FYNNEI. V was pared by 4 bases and J by 9 bases, with 6 bases of the junction left unmatched.

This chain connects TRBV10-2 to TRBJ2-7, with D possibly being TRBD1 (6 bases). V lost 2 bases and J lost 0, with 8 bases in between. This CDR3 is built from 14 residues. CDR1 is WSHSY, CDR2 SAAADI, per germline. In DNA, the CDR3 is TGCGCCAGCAGTGAGGACAGGAGCTCCTACGAGCAGTACTTC. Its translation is CASSEDRSSYEQYF.

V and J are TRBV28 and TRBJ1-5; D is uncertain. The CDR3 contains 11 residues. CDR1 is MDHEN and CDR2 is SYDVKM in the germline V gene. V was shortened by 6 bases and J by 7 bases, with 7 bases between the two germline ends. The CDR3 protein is CASSLTQPQHF. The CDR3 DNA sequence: TGTGCCAGCAGCTTAACCCAGCCCCAGCATTTT.